The 3 T cell receptor beta chains in this list originate from one sample, sequenced in a study of blood T cell repertoires in COVID-19. The protocol was immunoSEQ multiplex PCR, while the TCRdb copy is restricted to in-frame clones and leaves out a portion. The top ten hold about 1.5% of the sample, which has more than 200,000 clones, more than 75% seen once. Sequenced input: PBMCs or T cells enriched from blood (not recorded which). The receptor set was obtained from a woman between 45 and 60 years old who had recovered from COVID-19.

The chain joins TRBV5-5 to TRBJ2-5; D unclear. The germline V gene encodes CDR1 SGHKS and CDR2 YYEKEE (reference sequence). Trimming cost V 1 base and J 5 bases, with 15 bases left between them. The CDR3 sequence is 15 residues long. For the CDR3, the DNA is TGTGCCAGCAGCTTGAATTTCGGCGGTTGGGAGACCCAGTACTTC. It specifies CASSLNFGGWETQYF.

The V and J genes are TRBV11-2 and TRBJ2-5; D is unclear. Per the germline V gene, CDR1 is SGHAT and CDR2 is FQNNGV. Trimming left V 0 bases short and J 0 bases short, with 8 bases between. The length of the CDR3 is 15 residues. The CDR3 reads CASSLDLTNQETQYF. As DNA, the CDR3 is TGTGCCAGCAGCTTAGATCTTACAAACCAAGAGACCCAGTACTTC.

The rearrangement uses TRBV10-2 and TRBJ2-1; TRBD2 is a possible D gene (6 bases). Germline-derived CDR1 and CDR2 are WSHSY and SAAADI. The CDR3 contains 14 residues. The ends were cut back, 3 bases at V and 3 bases at J, with 9 bases in the middle. CDR3 sequence reads: CASSEPGGYNEQFF. CDR3 DNA sequence: TGCGCCAGCAGTGAACCCGGGGGCTACAATGAGCAGTTCTTC.